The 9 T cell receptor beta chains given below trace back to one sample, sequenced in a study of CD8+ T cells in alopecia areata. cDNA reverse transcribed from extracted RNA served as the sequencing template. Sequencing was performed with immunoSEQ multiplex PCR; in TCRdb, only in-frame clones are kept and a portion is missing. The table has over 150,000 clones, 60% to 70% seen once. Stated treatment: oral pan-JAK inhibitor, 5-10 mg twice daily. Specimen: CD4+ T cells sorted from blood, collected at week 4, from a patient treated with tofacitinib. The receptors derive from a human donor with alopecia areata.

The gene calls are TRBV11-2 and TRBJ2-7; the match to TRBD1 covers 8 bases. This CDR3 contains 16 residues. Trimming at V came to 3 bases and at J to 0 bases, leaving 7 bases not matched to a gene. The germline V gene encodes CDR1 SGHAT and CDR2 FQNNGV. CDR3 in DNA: TGTGCCAGCAGCTTGAGCGCCGGGACAGGCTCCTACGAGCAGTACTTC. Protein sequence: CASSLSAGTGSYEQYF.

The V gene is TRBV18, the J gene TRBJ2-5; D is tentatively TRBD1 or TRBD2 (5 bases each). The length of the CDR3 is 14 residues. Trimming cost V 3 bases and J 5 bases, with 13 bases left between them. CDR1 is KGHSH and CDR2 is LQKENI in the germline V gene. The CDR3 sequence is CASSPQPEGETQYF. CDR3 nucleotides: TGTGCCAGCTCACCGCAGCCCGAGGGGGAGACCCAGTACTTC. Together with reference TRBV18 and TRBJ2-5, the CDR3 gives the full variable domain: NAGVMQNPRHLVRRRGQEARLRCSPMKGHSHVYWYRQLPEEGLKFMVYLQKENIIDESGMPKERFSAEFPKEGPSILRIQQVVRGDSAAYFCASSPQPEGETQYFGPGTRLLVL.

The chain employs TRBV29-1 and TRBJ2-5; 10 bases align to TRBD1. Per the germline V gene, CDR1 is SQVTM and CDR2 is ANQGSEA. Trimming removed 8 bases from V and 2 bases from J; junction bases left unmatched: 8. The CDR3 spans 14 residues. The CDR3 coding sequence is TGCAGCACAGGAGGGACAGGGGTTCAAGAGACCCAGTACTTC. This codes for CSTGGTGVQETQYF.

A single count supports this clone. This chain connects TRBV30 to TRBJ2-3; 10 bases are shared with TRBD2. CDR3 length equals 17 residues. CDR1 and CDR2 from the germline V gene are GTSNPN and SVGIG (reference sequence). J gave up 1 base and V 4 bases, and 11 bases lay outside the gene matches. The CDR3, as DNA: TGTGCCTGGAACCCTGCCGGGCTAGCGGGGGGCACAGATACGCAGTATTTT. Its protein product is CAWNPAGLAGGTDTQYF.

CDR3 sequence (DNA): TGTGCCAGCAGCCCGCGTGGGACCGGGGAGCTGTTTTTT. This translates into CASSPRGTGELFF. The chain joins TRBV7-2 to TRBJ2-2; D gene unclear. Germline loops: CDR1 SGHTA, CDR2 FQGNSA. The CDR3 has 13 residues. Trimming pared 5 bases from V and 5 bases from J, leaving 9 bases between.

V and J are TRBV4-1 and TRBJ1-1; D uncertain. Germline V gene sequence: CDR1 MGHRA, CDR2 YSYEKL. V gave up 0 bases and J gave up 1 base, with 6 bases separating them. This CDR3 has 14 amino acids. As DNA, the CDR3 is TGCGCCAGCAGCCAAGATCTCTGGAACACTGAAGCTTTCTTT. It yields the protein CASSQDLWNTEAFF.

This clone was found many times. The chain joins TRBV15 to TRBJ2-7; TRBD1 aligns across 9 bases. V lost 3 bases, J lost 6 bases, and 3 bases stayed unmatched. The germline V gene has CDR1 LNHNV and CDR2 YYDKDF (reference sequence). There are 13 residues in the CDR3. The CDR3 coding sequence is TGTGCCACCAGCAGCCGACAGGGGGGCGAGCAGTACTTC. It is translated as CATSSRQGGEQYF.

The CDR3 DNA reads TGTGCCAGCACCGGCCAGGGAGCTCAGCCCCAGCATTTT. It specifies CASTGQGAQPQHF. The rearrangement links TRBV2 to TRBJ1-5; D might be TRBD1 (5 bases). The CDR3 sequence is 13 residues long. Trimming left V 7 bases short and J 6 bases short, with 13 bases between. Germline V gene sequence: CDR1 SNHLY, CDR2 FYNNEI.

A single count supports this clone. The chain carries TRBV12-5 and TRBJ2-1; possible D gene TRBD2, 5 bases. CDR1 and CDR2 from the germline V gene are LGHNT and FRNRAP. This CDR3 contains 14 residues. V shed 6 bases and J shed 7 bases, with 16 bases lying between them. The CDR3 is CASGHRLSGNEQFF. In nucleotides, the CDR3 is TGTGCTAGTGGCCATAGACTATCGGGGAATGAGCAGTTCTTC.